The 13 T cell receptor beta chains below were found in one sample sequenced in a study of human versus mouse CDR3 diversity and MHC coevolution. TCRdb's copy holds only in-frame clones and misses some; the assay was immunoSEQ multiplex PCR. The sample contains roughly 80,000 clones, over 85% of which appear only once. The sample taken for sequencing was naive CD4+ T cells from blood. Subset specified: CD45RO-negative CD62L-positive naive CD4 T cells. The origin of the receptors is a person aged 25 to 75 in good health.

The chain employs TRBV7-3 and TRBJ1-1; TRBD1 matches at 7 bases. Looked up from germline, CDR1 is SGHTA and CDR2 is FQGTGA. This CDR3 comprises 14 residues. Trimming at V came to 5 bases and at J to 4 bases, leaving 7 bases not matched to a gene. The CDR3 sequence: CASSPRQGSTEAFF. As DNA, the CDR3 is TGTGCCAGCAGCCCTAGACAGGGCTCCACTGAAGCTTTCTTT. The full variable domain, its missing parts supplied by reference TRBV7-3 and TRBJ1-1, is GAGVSQTPSNKVTEKGKYVELRCDPISGHTALYWYRQSLGQGPEFLIYFQGTGAADDSGLPNDRFFAVRPEGSVSTLKIQRTERGDSAVYLCASSPRQGSTEAFFGQGTRLTVV.

J is TRBJ2-7 and V is TRBV5-1; 10 bases are shared with TRBD1. The CDR3 runs to 15 residues. Germline CDR1 SGHRS, CDR2 YFSETQ. The V and J ends lost 4 bases and 2 bases, in that order; junction bases with no gene match: 6. Here the CDR3 reads CASSPGQGLTYEQYF. The CDR3, as DNA: TGCGCCAGCAGCCCGGGACAGGGGTTAACCTACGAGCAGTACTTC.

J is TRBJ2-5 and V is TRBV30; 8 positions agree with TRBD2. Germline V lookup: CDR1 GTSNPN, CDR2 SVGIG (reference sequence). This CDR3 has 13 amino acids. The trim removed 0 bases at V and 4 bases at J, leaving 1 base unmatched. CDR3 sequence reads: CAWSVLAVETQYF. In DNA form, the CDR3 reads TGTGCCTGGAGTGTACTAGCGGTAGAGACCCAGTACTTC. Supplemented by reference TRBV30 and TRBJ2-5, the full variable domain reads SQTIHQWPATLVQPVGSPLSLECTVEGTSNPNLYWYRQAAGRGLQLLFYSVGIGQISSEVPQNLSASRPQDRQFILSSKKLLLSDSGFYLCAWSVLAVETQYFGPGTRLLVL.

This clone turned up a few times. The chain's CDR3 is CASSPRAGDNQPQHF. CDR3 sequence (DNA): TGTGCCAGCTCACCACGGGCAGGGGACAATCAGCCCCAGCATTTT. V gene TRBV18 combines with J gene TRBJ1-5; TRBD1 is a possible D gene (6 bases). Looked up from germline, CDR1 is KGHSH and CDR2 is LQKENI. V was shortened by 1 base and J by 3 bases, with 10 bases between the two germline ends. This CDR3 region has 15 residues.

This chain links TRBV30 with TRBJ1-2, with D tentatively TRBD1 (5 bases). The germline V gene encodes CDR1 GTSNPN and CDR2 SVGIG (reference sequence). The CDR3 runs to 11 residues. The germline V and J ends were trimmed by 4 bases and 7 bases, with 10 bases remaining between them. The CDR3 DNA reads as TGTGCCTGGACGAGGGACTCTGGCTACACCTTC. It yields the protein CAWTRDSGYTF.

The gene calls are TRBV7-6 and TRBJ2-1, with TRBD1 matching over 9 bases. This CDR3 has 15 amino acids. Germline V CDR1 and CDR2: SGHVS, FNYEAQ. Trimming took 2 bases from V and 8 from J; bases not matched to a gene: 7. The CDR3 DNA follows: TGTGCCAGCAGCTTATTAGGGACAGGGATCGATGAGCAGTTCTTC. Encoded protein: CASSLLGTGIDEQFF.

The chain uses TRBV23-1 and TRBJ2-6, with D unresolved. TRBV23-1 is identified as an open reading frame with a role that is uncertain. V lost 2 bases, J lost 0 bases, and 11 bases lay in between. This CDR3 has 17 residues. The CDR3 loop is CASSQPAGRSGANVLTF. In nucleotides, the CDR3 is TGCGCCAGCAGTCAACCCGCAGGTCGCTCTGGGGCCAACGTCCTGACTTTC.

This chain links TRBV27 with TRBJ1-2; 7 bases are shared with TRBD1. Germline lookup yields CDR1 MNHEY and CDR2 SMNVEV (reference sequence). The CDR3 is 12 amino acids. Germline trimming cut 5 bases from V and 8 bases from J; bases unmatched to any gene: 5. DNA of the CDR3: TGTGCCAGCAGTCCCCAGGGGGGCGGCTACACCTTC. Its protein is CASSPQGGGYTF.

The V and J genes are TRBV27 and TRBJ2-7, with TRBD2 matching 7 bases. V gave up 7 bases and J gave up 2 bases; unmatched junction bases: 8. CDR3 length: 14 amino acids. Per germline, CDR1 MNHEY and CDR2 SMNVEV (reference sequence). CDR3 region: CASMKGRVAYEQYF. The CDR3 region has the DNA TGTGCCAGCATGAAGGGGAGGGTTGCCTACGAGCAGTACTTC.

This chain joins TRBV4-3 and TRBJ1-1; no clear D. V was shortened by 2 bases and J by 3 bases, with 7 bases between the two germline ends. Germline CDR1 LGHNA, CDR2 YSLEER. This CDR3 is built from 13 residues. CDR3: CASSQLMDTEAFF. CDR3 bases: TGCGCCAGCAGCCAACTAATGGACACTGAAGCTTTCTTT.

Comment on this clone: Different DNA sequences within this sample yield the same CDR3. The V gene is TRBV7-2, the J gene TRBJ2-7; perhaps TRBD2 as D (7 bases). Germline CDR1 is SGHTA and CDR2 is FQGNSA. V dropped 6 bases and J dropped 2 bases, with 8 bases sitting between them. CDR3 length: 12 amino acids. CDR3 loop: CASRGGPYEQYF. In DNA, the CDR3 is TGTGCCAGCAGGGGGGGGCCCTACGAGCAGTACTTC.

The rearrangement joins TRBV5-1 to TRBJ2-2, with 11 positions matching TRBD2. The V gene's germline CDR1 is SGHRS and CDR2 YFSETQ. Losses at the gene ends were 0 bases for V and 4 bases for J; bases not matched to a gene: 8. The CDR3 sequence is 18 residues long. The CDR3 protein is CASSLGVTSGRGTGELFF. CDR3 bases: TGCGCCAGCAGCTTGGGGGTAACTAGCGGGAGAGGCACCGGGGAGCTGTTTTTT.

The chain recombines TRBV18 with TRBJ1-1; maybe TRBD1 (6 bases). This CDR3 comprises 13 residues. Germline lookup yields CDR1 KGHSH and CDR2 LQKENI. Trimming shortened V by 3 bases and J by 8 bases, and 13 bases separated the two germline ends. In DNA form, the CDR3 reads TGTGCCAGCTCACCGGAGGTCGACAGGGAAGCTTTCTTT. Translated: CASSPEVDREAFF.